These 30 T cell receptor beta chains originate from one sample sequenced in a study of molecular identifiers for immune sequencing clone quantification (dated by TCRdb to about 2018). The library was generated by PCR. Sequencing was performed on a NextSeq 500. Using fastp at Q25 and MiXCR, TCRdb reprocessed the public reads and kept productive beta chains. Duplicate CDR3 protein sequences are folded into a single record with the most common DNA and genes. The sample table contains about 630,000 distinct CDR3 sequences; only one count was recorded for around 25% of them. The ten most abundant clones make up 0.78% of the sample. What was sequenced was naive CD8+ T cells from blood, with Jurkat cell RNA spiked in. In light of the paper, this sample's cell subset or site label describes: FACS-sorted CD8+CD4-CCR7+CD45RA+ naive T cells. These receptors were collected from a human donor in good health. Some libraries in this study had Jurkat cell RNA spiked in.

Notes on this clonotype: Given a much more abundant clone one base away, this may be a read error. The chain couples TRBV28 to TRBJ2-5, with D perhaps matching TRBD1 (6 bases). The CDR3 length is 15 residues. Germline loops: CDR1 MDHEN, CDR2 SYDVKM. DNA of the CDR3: TGTGCCAGCCGAAAGGACAGCTCTAGTCAAGAGCCCCAGTACTTC. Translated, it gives CASRKDSSSQEPQYF.

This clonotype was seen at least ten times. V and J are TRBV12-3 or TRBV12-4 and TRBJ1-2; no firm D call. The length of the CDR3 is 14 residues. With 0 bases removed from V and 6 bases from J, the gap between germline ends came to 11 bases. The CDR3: CASSLAKLAHGYTF. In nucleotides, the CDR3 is TGTGCCAGCAGTTTAGCTAAATTGGCCCATGGCTACACCTTC.

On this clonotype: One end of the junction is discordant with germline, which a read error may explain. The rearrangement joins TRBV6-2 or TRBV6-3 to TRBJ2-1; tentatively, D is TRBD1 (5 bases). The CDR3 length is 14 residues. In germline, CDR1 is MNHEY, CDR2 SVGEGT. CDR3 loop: CVSSYSARGYEQFF. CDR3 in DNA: TGTGTCAGCAGTTACTCGGCAAGGGGCTATGAGCAGTTCTTC.

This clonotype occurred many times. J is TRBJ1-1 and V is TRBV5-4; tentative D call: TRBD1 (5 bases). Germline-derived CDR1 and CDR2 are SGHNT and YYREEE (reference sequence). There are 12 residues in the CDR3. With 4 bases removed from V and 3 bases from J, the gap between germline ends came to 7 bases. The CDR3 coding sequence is TGTGCCAGCAGCCGAGGGGACACTGAAGCTTTCTTT. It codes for CASSRGDTEAFF.

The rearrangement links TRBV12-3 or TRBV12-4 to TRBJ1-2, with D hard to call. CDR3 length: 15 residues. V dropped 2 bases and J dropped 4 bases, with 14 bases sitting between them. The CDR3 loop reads CASSLFLRAGYGYTF. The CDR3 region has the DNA TGTGCCAGCAGTTTATTTTTGAGGGCGGGCTATGGCTACACCTTC.

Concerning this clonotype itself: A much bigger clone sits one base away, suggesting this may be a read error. For the CDR3, the DNA is TGTGCCAGCAGACCCAATTCAGGGGTTGAGCTGTACTTC. This encodes CASRPNSGVELYF. The chain carries TRBV6-2 or TRBV6-3 and TRBJ2-7; D might be TRBD1 (6 bases). There are 13 residues in the CDR3. Germline assignment: CDR1 MNHEY and CDR2 SVGEGT.

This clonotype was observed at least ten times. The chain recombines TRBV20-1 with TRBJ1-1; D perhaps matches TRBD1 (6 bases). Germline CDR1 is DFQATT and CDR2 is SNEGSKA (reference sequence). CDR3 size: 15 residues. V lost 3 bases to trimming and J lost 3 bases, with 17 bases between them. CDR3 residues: CSASIPGGWDTEAFF. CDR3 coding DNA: TGCAGTGCTAGTATTCCGGGGGGCTGGGACACTGAAGCTTTCTTT.

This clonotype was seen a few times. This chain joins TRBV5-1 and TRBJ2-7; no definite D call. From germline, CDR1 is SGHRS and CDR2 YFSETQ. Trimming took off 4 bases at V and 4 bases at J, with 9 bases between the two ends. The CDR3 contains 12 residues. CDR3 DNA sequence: TGCGCCAGCAGCGTCGAAGGGTACGAGCAGTACTTC. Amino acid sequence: CASSVEGYEQYF.

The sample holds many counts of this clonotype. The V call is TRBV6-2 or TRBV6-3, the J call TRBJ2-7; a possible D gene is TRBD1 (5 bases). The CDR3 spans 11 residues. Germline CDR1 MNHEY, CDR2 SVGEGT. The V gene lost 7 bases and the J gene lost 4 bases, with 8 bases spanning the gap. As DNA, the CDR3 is TGTGCCAGCACCAGGGATTACGAGCAGTACTTC. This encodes CASTRDYEQYF.

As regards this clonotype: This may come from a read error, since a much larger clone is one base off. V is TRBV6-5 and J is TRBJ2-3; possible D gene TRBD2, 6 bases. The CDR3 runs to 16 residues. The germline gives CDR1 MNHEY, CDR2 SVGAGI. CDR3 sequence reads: CAGSPGRLGSTDTQYF. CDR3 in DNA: TGTGCCGGCAGTCCGGGCCGACTAGGTAGCACAGATACGCAGTATTTT.

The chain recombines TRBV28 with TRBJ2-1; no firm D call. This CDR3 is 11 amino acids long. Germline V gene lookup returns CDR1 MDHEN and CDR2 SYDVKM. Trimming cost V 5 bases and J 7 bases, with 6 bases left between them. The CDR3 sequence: CASSLKNEQFF. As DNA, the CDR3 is TGTGCCAGCAGTCTCAAGAATGAGCAGTTCTTC.

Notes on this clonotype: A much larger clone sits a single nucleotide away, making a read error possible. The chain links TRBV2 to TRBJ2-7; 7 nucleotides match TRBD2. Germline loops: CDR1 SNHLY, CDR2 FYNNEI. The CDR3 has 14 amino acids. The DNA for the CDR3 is TGTGCCAGCAGTCGACTAGCCTACCCCTACGAGCAGCACTTC. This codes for CASSRLAYPYEQHF.

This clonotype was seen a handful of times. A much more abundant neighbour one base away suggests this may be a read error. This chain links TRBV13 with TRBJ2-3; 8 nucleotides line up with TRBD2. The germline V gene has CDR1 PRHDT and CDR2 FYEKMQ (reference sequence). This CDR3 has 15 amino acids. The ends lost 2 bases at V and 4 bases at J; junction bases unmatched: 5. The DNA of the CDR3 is TGTGCCAGCAGCTTACGGGAGGGAACGGCAGATACGCAGTATTTT. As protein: CASSLREGTADTQYF. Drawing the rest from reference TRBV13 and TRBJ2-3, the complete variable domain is AAGVIQSPRHLIKEKRETATLKCYPIPRHDTVYWYQQGPGQDPQFLISFYEKMQSDKGSIPDRFSAQQFSDYHSELNMSSLELGDSALYFCASSLREGTADTQYFGPGTRLTVL.

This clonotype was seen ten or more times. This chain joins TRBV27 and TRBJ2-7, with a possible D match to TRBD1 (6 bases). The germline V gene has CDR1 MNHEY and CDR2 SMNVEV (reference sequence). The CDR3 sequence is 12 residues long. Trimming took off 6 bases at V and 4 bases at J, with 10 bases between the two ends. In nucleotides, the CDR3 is TGTGCCAGCAGAGGGACACGATACGAGCAGTACTTC. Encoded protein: CASRGTRYEQYF.

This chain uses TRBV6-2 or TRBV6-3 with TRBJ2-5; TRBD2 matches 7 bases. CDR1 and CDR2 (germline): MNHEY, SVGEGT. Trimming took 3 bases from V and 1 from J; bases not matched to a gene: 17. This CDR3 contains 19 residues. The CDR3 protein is CASSYSRGTSGVLQETQYF. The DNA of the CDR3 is TGTGCCAGCAGTTATTCCCGGGGTACGAGCGGGGTTCTCCAAGAGACCCAGTACTTC.

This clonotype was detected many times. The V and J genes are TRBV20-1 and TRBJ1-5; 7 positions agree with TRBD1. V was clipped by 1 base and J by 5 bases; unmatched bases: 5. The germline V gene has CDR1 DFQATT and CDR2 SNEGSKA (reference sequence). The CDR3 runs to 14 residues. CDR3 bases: TGCAGTGCTAGAGTAAAAGGGGGCTATCAGCCCCAGCATTTT. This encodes CSARVKGGYQPQHF.

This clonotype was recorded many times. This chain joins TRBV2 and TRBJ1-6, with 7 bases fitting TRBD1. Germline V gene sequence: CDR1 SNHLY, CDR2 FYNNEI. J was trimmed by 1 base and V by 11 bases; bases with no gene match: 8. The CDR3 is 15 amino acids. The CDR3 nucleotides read TGTGCCGGACGAGGGGGCGCATCCTATAATTCACCCCTCCACTTT. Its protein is CAGRGGASYNSPLHF.

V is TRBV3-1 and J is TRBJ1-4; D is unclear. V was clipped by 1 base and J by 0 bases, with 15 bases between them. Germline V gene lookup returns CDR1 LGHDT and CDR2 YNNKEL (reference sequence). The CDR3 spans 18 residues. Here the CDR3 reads CASSQVTQKTATNEKLFF. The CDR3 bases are TGTGCCAGCAGCCAAGTTACACAGAAAACTGCAACTAATGAAAAACTGTTTTTT.

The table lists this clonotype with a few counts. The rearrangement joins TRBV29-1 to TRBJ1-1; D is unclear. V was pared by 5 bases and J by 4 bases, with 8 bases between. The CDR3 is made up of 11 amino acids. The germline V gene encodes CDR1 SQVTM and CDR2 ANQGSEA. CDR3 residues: CSVFDSTEAFF. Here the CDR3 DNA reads TGCAGCGTTTTTGACTCCACTGAAGCTTTCTTT.

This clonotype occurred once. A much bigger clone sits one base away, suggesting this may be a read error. The CDR3: CASGESRAYGYEQYF. CDR3 in DNA: TGTGCCAGCGGTGAATCCCGGGCCTACGGCTACGAGCAGTACTTC. This chain connects TRBV2 to TRBJ2-7; D gene unclear. Germline assignment: CDR1 SNHLY and CDR2 FYNNEI. The CDR3 totals 15 residues.

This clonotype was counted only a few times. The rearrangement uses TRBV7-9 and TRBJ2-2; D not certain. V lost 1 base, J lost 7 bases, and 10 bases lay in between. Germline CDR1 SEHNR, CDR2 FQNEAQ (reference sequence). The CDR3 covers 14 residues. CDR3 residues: CASSLDQDGGELFF. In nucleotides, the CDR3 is TGTGCCAGCAGCTTAGACCAGGATGGCGGGGAGCTGTTTTTT. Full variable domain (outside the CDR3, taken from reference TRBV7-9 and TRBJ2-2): DTGVSQNPRHKITKRGQNVTFRCDPISEHNRLYWYRQTLGQGPEFLTYFQNEAQLEKSRLLSDRFSAERPKGSFSTLEIQRTEQGDSAMYLCASSLDQDGGELFFGEGSRLTVL.

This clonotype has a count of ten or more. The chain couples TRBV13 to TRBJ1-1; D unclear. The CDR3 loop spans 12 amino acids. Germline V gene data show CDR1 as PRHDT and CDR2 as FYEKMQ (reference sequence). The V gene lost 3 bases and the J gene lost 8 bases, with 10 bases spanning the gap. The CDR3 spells CASSLPTGEAFF. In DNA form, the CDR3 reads TGTGCCAGCAGCTTGCCGACGGGAGAAGCTTTCTTT.

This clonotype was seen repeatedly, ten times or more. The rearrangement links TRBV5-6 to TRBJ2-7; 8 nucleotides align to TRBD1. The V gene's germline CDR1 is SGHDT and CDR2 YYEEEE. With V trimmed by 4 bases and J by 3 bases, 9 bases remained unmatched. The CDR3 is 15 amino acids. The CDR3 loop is CASSLDRVGVYEQYF. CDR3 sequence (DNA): TGTGCCAGCAGCCTGGACAGGGTCGGAGTCTACGAGCAGTACTTC.

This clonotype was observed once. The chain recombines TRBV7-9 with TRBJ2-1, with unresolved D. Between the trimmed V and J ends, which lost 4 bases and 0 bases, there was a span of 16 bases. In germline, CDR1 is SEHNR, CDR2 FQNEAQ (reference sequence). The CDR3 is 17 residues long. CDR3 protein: CASSSRPLAASYNEQFF. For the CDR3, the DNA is TGTGCCAGCAGCTCAAGGCCTCTCGCGGCCTCCTACAATGAGCAGTTCTTC.

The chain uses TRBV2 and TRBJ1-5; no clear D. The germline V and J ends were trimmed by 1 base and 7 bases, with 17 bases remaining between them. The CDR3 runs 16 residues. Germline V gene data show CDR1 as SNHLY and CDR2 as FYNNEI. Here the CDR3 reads CASSEEASPIGQPQHF. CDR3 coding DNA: TGTGCCAGCAGTGAAGAGGCCAGCCCCATAGGGCAGCCCCAGCATTTT.

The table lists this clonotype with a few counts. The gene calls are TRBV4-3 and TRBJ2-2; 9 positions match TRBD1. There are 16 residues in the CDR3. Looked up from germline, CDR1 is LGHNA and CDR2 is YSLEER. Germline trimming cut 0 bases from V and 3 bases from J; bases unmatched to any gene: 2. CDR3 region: CASSQDGTGYTGELFF. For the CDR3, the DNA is TGCGCCAGCAGCCAAGATGGGACAGGGTACACCGGGGAGCTGTTTTTT.

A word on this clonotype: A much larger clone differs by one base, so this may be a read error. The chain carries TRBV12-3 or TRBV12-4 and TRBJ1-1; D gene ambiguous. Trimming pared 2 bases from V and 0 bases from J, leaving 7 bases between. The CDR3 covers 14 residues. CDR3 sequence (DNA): TGTGCCAGCAGTTTATACGGGATGAACACTGAAGCTTTCTTT. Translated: CASSLYGMNTEAFF.

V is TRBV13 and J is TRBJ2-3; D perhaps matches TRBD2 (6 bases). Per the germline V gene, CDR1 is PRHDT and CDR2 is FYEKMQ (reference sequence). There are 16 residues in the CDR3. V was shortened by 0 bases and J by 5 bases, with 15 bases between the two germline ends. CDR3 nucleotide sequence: TGTGCCAGCAGCTTAGGCCCGGGACTGACGTTAGATACGCAGTATTTT. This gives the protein CASSLGPGLTLDTQYF.

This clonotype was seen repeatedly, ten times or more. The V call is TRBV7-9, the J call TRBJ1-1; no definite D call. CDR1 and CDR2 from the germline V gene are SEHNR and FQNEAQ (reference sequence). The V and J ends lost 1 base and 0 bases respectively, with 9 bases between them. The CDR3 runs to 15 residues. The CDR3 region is CASSLVAGMNTEAFF. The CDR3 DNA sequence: TGTGCCAGCAGCTTAGTGGCGGGCATGAACACTGAAGCTTTCTTT.

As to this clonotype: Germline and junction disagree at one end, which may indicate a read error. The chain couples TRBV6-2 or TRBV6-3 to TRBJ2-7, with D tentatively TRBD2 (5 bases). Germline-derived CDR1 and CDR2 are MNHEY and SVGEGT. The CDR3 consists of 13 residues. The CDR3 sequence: CASRYGGSYEQYF. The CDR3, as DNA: TGTGCGAGCAGGTACGGAGGATCCTACGAGCAGTACTTC.